The 24 T cell receptor beta chains in this list originate from one sample, sequenced in a study of blood T cells in healthy people across ages. Using a J-beta primer mix together with a sample-barcoded 5' primer, a second PCR was run for about 6 to 12 cycles. Each CDR3 protein is one row after TCRdb ran MiXCR on the 5' RACE reads. The profile shows fewer than 800,000 distinct CDR3 sequences, more than 20% of them singletons. The sequenced sample consisted of blood. Every receptor here comes from a man between 65 and 79 years old in good health.

The chain couples TRBV29-1 to TRBJ2-2, with D possibly being TRBD1 (5 bases). Trimming took off 0 bases at V and 4 bases at J, with 12 bases between the two ends. Germline CDR1 is SQVTM and CDR2 is ANQGSEA. The CDR3 spans 15 residues. In DNA form, the CDR3 reads TGCAGCGTTGAAGAAGGGGCTCGATTCACCGGGGAGCTGTTTTTT. Translating it yields CSVEEGARFTGELFF.

The chain has TRBV20-1 and TRBJ2-7; 7 bases agree with TRBD1. Unmatched junction bases numbered 2, after V lost 0 bases and J lost 3 bases. The CDR3 contains 13 residues. Germline-derived CDR1 and CDR2 are DFQATT and SNEGSKA (reference sequence). DNA for the CDR3: TGCAGTGCTAGAGAAGGACAGGACTACGAGCAGTACTTC. This codes for CSAREGQDYEQYF.

This sequence joins TRBV20-1 and TRBJ2-7; D is unclear. The CDR3 has 14 amino acids. The V gene lost 5 bases and the J gene lost 6 bases, with 20 bases spanning the gap. Germline V CDR1 and CDR2: DFQATT, SNEGSKA (reference sequence). In DNA form, the CDR3 reads TGCAGTGCTCCCCCAAACGGCCTCCGCTTCGAGCAGTACTTC. It specifies CSAPPNGLRFEQYF.

The V call is TRBV12-3 or TRBV12-4, the J call TRBJ2-4; TRBD1 agrees at 11 bases. The CDR3 loop spans 17 amino acids. V shed 6 bases, J shed 6 bases, and the junction held 13 bases outside the gene matches. The CDR3 nucleotides read TGTGCCAGCAGCCTTATTGGAGTAGGGACAGGGGGAAACATTCAGTACTTC. Protein: CASSLIGVGTGGNIQYF.

This clonotype was picked up many times. This rearrangement joins TRBV6-1 to TRBJ2-1; 14 positions match TRBD2. Unmatched junction bases numbered 9, after V lost 6 bases and J lost 5 bases. Germline V gives CDR1 MNHNS, CDR2 SASEGT. The CDR3 extends over 17 amino acids. CDR3 DNA sequence: TGTGCCAGCAGGTTTAGACTAGCGGGAGGGCCGCACAATGAGCAGTTCTTC. Translating it yields CASRFRLAGGPHNEQFF.

This clonotype was observed at least ten times. The CDR3 nucleotides read TGTGCCAGCAGCTTAGGGGCTAACACTGAAGCTTTCTTT. Translated: CASSLGANTEAFF. The gene calls are TRBV7-6 and TRBJ1-1; D not resolved. Trimming removed 1 base from V and 2 bases from J, with 5 bases in between. The CDR3 contains 13 residues. CDR1 is SGHVS, CDR2 FNYEAQ, per germline.

This clonotype was counted only a few times. This rearrangement joins TRBV6-1 to TRBJ1-5, with 10 bases fitting TRBD1. From germline, CDR1 is MNHNS and CDR2 SASEGT. V lost 0 bases to trimming and J lost 7 bases; unmatched junction nucleotides: 6. CDR3 length: 16 residues. CDR3 DNA: TGTGCCAGCAGTGAAGCGCGACAGGGGGCTAGGCAGCCCCAGCATTTT. Translating gives CASSEARQGARQPQHF.

This clonotype was counted only a few times. This chain links TRBV20-1 with TRBJ2-7, with 9 bases fitting TRBD1. The J call could be wrong; TRBJ2-5 is a better fit for the DNA end. CDR1 and CDR2 from the germline V gene are DFQATT and SNEGSKA (reference sequence). There are 15 residues in the CDR3. The CDR3 nucleotides read TGCAGTGCTAGAGAAGGACAGGGGTCGAGAGAGACCCAGTACTTC. It encodes CSAREGQGSRETQYF.

This clonotype was observed a few times. The chain combines TRBV20-1 with TRBJ1-1; no firm D call. This CDR3 region has 16 residues. The V end was cut by 0 bases, the J end by 1 base, with 15 bases between. CDR1 is DFQATT, CDR2 SNEGSKA, per germline (reference sequence). The CDR3 spells CSARDLQRAGNTEAFF. CDR3 bases: TGCAGTGCTAGAGATCTTCAGCGGGCGGGGAACACTGAAGCTTTCTTT.

As concerns this clonotype: A much larger clone lies a single base off, so this may be a read error. The chain is built from TRBV3-1 and TRBJ2-6; 9 nucleotides line up with TRBD1. This CDR3 region has 18 residues. Per germline, CDR1 LGHDT and CDR2 YNNKEL (reference sequence). CDR3 sequence: CVSSPSRDRVVGANVLTF. CDR3 sequence (DNA): TGTGTCAGCAGCCCGTCCCGGGACAGGGTTGTTGGGGCCAACGTCCTGACTTTC.

The V gene is TRBV28, the J gene TRBJ2-1; 8 nucleotides match TRBD1. The J call may be mistaken, given a closer DNA end match to TRBJ2-7. Per the germline V gene, CDR1 is MDHEN and CDR2 is SYDVKM. CDR3 length: 14 amino acids. CDR3 amino acids: CASSEDRGSDEQYF. The CDR3 nucleotides are TGTGCCAGCAGCGAAGACAGGGGATCCGACGAGCAGTACTTC.

Comments on this clonotype: Its ends do not fully match the called genes, so a read error is possible. V is TRBV12-3 or TRBV12-4 and J is TRBJ2-4; 8 nucleotides line up with TRBD1. The CDR3 spans 12 residues. As DNA, the CDR3 is TGTGCCAGCAGGGACAGGGACAACATTCGGTACTTC. This encodes CASRDRDNIRYF.

The chain uses TRBV29-1 and TRBJ2-7, with D perhaps matching TRBD1 (6 bases). This CDR3 is built from 13 residues. Trimming pared 5 bases from V and 0 bases from J, leaving 11 bases between. The V gene's germline CDR1 is SQVTM and CDR2 ANQGSEA. The DNA for the CDR3 is TGCAGCGTTCAGGGGAGACCCTCCTACGAGCAGTACTTC. It yields the protein CSVQGRPSYEQYF.

The genes are TRBV6-5 and TRBJ2-5; tentatively, D is TRBD1 (7 bases). The J call is in doubt because the DNA end fits TRBJ2-7 better. This CDR3 is built from 14 residues. Germline V gives CDR1 MNHEY, CDR2 SVGAGI. The CDR3, as DNA: TGTGCCAGCAGTTACTTCCAGGGGGGCAACGAGCAGTACTTC. Residues: CASSYFQGGNEQYF.

V gene TRBV19 combines with J gene TRBJ1-5; a weak D match, TRBD1 (6 bases). CDR3 size: 14 residues. CDR1 and CDR2 from the germline V gene are LNHDA and SQIVND (reference sequence). V was clipped by 6 bases and J by 4 bases, with 13 bases between them. The CDR3 DNA reads as TGTGCCAGTAGGAGGACGGGGACAAATCAGCCCCAGCATTTT. Its protein is CASRRTGTNQPQHF.

The chain employs TRBV6-1 and TRBJ2-1; no definite D call. The J call may not be correct, given that the DNA end is closer to TRBJ2-7. The length of the CDR3 is 10 residues. Germline V gives CDR1 MNHNS, CDR2 SASEGT. The CDR3, as DNA: TGTGCCAGCATGAGGATTGAGCAGTACTTC. Its protein is CASMRIEQYF.

The chain carries TRBV6-2 or TRBV6-3 and TRBJ1-2; the match to TRBD1 covers 8 bases. The V gene's germline CDR1 is MNHEY and CDR2 SVGEGT. V gave up 5 bases and J gave up 0 bases; unmatched junction bases: 5. The CDR3 covers 15 residues. This CDR3 is CASSDDRGANYGYTF. Written as DNA, the CDR3 is TGTGCCAGCAGTGACGACAGGGGAGCTAACTATGGCTACACCTTC.

This clonotype was counted many times. The V call is TRBV12-3 or TRBV12-4, the J call TRBJ1-4; D remains unclear. The length of the CDR3 is 13 residues. V lost 6 bases to trimming and J lost 5 bases, with 10 bases between them. Here the CDR3 reads CASRYSVNEKLFF. The DNA for the CDR3 is TGTGCCAGCAGGTATTCGGTGAATGAAAAACTGTTTTTT.

This clonotype was recorded a few times. The genes are TRBV5-1 and TRBJ1-4; TRBD1 agrees at 9 bases. With 4 bases clipped from V and 6 bases from J, the junction kept 4 bases outside the gene matches. The CDR3 is 14 residues long. Germline CDR1 SGHRS, CDR2 YFSETQ. The CDR3 DNA reads as TGCGCCAGCAGCCCGGACAGGGGCGATGAAAAACTGTTTTTT. Translating it yields CASSPDRGDEKLFF.

The rearrangement joins TRBV5-1 to TRBJ1-5; 8 bases map to TRBD1. Trimming took 0 bases from V and 4 from J; bases not matched to a gene: 6. This CDR3 has 16 amino acids. Per the germline V gene, CDR1 is SGHRS and CDR2 is YFSETQ. Here the CDR3 reads CASSLGDRGGNQPQHF. The CDR3 DNA is TGCGCCAGCAGCTTGGGAGACAGGGGTGGGAATCAGCCCCAGCATTTT.

This clonotype occurred a few times. The CDR3 nucleotides read TGTGCCAGCAGACTAGCGGGAATGGGGACGAATGAGCAGTTCTTC. This sequence encodes CASRLAGMGTNEQFF. The V call is TRBV6-1, the J call TRBJ2-1; TRBD2 agrees at 10 bases. Germline CDR1 reads MNHNS; CDR2 reads SASEGT. The CDR3 is 15 amino acids. J gave up 7 bases and V 6 bases, and 9 bases lay outside the gene matches.

The CDR3, as DNA: TGTGCCAGCAGCTCACCTCCTGGCGAGCAGTACTTC. Translated, it gives CASSSPPGEQYF. The rearrangement joins TRBV7-9 to TRBJ2-7; D call uncertain. This CDR3 comprises 12 residues. The germline V and J ends were trimmed by 4 bases and 6 bases, with 10 bases remaining between them. The germline V gene has CDR1 SEHNR and CDR2 FQNEAQ (reference sequence).

The CDR3 sequence: CSDSQSRDEQFF. CDR3 DNA: TGCAGTGATAGCCAATCTAGGGATGAGCAGTTCTTC. V is TRBV20-1 and J is TRBJ2-1; D uncertain. CDR1 and CDR2 (germline): DFQATT, SNEGSKA (reference sequence). The CDR3 contains 12 residues. V gave up 7 bases and J gave up 8 bases, with 15 bases separating them.

This clonotype turned up a few times. The gene calls are TRBV20-1 and TRBJ2-5; D might be TRBD1 (6 bases). V gave up 7 bases and J gave up 5 bases, with 8 bases separating them. The CDR3 totals 10 residues. CDR1 is DFQATT and CDR2 is SNEGSKA in the germline V gene (reference sequence). In DNA form, the CDR3 reads TGCAGTGGAACAGGGGAGACCCAGTACTTC. This sequence encodes CSGTGETQYF.